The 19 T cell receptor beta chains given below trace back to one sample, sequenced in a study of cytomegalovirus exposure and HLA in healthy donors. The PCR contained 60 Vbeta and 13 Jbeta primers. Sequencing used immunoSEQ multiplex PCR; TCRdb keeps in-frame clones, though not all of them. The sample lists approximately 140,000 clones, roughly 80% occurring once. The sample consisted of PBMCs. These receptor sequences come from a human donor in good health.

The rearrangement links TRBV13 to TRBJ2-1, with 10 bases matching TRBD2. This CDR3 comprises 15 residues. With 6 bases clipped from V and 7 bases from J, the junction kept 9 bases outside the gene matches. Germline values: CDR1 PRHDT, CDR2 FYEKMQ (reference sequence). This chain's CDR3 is CASSLAGTSDNEQFF. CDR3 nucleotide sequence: TGTGCCAGCAGTTTGGCCGGGACTAGCGATAATGAGCAGTTCTTC.

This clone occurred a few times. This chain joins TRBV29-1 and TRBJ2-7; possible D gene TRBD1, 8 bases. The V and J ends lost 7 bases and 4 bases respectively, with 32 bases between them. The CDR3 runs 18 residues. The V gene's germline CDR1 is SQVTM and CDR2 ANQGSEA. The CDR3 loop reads CSGGGGLYLAGGMYEQYF. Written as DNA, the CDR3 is TGCAGCGGGGGGGGAGGGTTGTATTTGGCAGGGGGCATGTACGAGCAGTACTTC.

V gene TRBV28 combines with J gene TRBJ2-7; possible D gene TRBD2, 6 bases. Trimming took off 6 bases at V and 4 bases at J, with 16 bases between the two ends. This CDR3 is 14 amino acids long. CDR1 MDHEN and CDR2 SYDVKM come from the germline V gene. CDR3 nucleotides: TGTGCCAGCAGCTCCCCGCCGCGGGAATACGAGCAGTACTTC. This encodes CASSSPPREYEQYF.

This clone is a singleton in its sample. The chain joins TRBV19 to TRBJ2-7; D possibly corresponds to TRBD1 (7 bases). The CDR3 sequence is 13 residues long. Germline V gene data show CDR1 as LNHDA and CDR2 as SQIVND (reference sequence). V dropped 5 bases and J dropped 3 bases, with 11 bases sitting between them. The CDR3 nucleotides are TGTGCCAGTAGTGCGGGACAGTACTACGAGCAGTACTTC. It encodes CASSAGQYYEQYF.

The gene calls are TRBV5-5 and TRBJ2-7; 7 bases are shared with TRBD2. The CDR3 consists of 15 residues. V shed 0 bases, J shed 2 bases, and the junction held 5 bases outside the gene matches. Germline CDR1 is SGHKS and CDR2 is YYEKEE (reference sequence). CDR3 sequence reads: CASSLVTSATYEQYF. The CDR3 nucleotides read TGTGCCAGCAGCTTGGTAACTAGCGCCACCTACGAGCAGTACTTC.

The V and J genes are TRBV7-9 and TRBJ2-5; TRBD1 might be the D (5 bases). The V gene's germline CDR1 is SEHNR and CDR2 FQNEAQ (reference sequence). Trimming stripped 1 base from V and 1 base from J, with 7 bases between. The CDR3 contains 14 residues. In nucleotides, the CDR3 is TGTGCCAGCAGCTTAGTTGACAGCCAAGAGACCCAGTACTTC. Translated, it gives CASSLVDSQETQYF.

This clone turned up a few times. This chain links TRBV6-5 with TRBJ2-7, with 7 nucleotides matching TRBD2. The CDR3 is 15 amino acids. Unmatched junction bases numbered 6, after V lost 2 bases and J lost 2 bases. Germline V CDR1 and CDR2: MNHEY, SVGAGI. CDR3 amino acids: CASSYMASGTYEQYF. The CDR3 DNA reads TGTGCCAGCAGTTACATGGCTAGCGGAACCTACGAGCAGTACTTC.

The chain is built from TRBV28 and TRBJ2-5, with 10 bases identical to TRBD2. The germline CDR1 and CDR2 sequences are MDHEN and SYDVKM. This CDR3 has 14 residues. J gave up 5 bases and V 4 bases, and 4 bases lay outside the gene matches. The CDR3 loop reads CASSSTSGVETQYF. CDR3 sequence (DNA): TGTGCCAGCAGTTCAACTAGCGGGGTGGAGACCCAGTACTTC.

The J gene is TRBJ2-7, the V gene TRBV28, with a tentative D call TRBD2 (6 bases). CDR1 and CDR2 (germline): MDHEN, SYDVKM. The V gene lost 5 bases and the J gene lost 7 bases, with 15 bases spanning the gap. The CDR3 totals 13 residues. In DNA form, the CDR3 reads TGTGCCAGCAGTCTGCCTTTGGCGGGGGAGCAGTACTTC. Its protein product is CASSLPLAGEQYF. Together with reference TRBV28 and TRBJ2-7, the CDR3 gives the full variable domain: DVKVTQSSRYLVKRTGEKVFLECVQDMDHENMFWYRQDPGLGLRLIYFSYDVKMKEKGDIPEGYSVSREKKERFSLILESASTNQTSMYLCASSLPLAGEQYFGPGTRLTVT.

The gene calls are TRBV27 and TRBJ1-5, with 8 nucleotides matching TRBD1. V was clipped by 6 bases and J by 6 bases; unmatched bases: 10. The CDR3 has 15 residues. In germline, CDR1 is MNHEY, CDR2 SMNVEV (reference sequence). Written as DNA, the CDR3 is TGTGCCAGCAGCCCGAACAGGGGGTATGGTCAGCCCCAGCATTTT. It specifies CASSPNRGYGQPQHF.

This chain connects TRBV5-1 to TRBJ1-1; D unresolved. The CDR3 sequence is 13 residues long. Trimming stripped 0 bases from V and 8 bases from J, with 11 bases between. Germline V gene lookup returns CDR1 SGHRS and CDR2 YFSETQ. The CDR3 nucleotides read TGCGCCAGCAGCTTGGACTACGCCCTCGAAGCTTTCTTT. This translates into CASSLDYALEAFF.

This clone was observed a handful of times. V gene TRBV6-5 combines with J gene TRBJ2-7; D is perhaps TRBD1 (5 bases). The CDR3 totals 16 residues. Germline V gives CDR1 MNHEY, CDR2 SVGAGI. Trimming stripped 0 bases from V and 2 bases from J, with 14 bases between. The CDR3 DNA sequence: TGTGCCAGCAGTTACTCGATCGCGACAGCTACCTACGAGCAGTACTTC. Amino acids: CASSYSIATATYEQYF.

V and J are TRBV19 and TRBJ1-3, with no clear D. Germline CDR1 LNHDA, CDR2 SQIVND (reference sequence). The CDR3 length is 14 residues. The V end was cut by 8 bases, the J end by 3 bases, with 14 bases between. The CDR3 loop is CASSAGINGNTIYF. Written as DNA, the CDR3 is TGTGCCAGTTCGGCAGGAATCAATGGAAACACCATATATTTT. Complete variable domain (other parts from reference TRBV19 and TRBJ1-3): DGGITQSPKYLFRKEGQNVTLSCEQNLNHDAMYWYRQDPGQGLRLIYYSQIVNDFQKGDIAEGYSVSREKKESFPLTVTSAQKNPTAFYLCASSAGINGNTIYFGEGSWLTVV.

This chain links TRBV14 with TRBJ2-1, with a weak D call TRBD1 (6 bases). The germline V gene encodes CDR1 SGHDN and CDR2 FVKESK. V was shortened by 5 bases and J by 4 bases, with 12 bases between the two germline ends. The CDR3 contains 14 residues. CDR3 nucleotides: TGTGCCAGCAGCAGTGGACAGACGTACAATGAGCAGTTCTTC. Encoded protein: CASSSGQTYNEQFF.

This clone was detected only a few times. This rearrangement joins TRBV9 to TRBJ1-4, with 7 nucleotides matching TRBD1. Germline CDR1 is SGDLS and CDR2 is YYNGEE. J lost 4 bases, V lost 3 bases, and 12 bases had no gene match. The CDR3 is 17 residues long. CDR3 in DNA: TGTGCCAGCAGCGGCCACCCTACAGGGGCCGGTAATGAAAAACTGTTTTTT. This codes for CASSGHPTGAGNEKLFF.

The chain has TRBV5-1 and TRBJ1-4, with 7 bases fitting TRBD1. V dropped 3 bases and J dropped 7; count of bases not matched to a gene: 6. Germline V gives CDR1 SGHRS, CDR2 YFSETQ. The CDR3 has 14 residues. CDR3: CASSSRQGGEKLFF. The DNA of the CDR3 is TGCGCCAGCAGCTCCCGACAGGGAGGTGAAAAACTGTTTTTT.

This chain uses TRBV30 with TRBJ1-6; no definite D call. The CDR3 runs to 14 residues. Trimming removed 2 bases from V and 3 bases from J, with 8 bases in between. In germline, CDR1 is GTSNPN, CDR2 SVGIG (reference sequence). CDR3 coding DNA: TGTGCCTGGAGTCACGGGGACTATAATTCACCCCTCCACTTT. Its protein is CAWSHGDYNSPLHF.

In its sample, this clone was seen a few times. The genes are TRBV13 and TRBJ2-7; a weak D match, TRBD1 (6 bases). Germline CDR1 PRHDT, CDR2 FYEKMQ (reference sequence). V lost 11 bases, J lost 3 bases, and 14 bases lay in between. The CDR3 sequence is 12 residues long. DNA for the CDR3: TGTGCCTCTCGCAGGGGCGGCTACGAGCAGTACTTC. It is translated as CASRRGGYEQYF.

CDR3 DNA sequence: TGTGCCAGCTCACGTGGGACAGACCAAGAGACCCAGTACTTC. Amino acid sequence: CASSRGTDQETQYF. This sequence joins TRBV18 and TRBJ2-5; 7 bases line up with TRBD1. The junction had 2 bases not matched to a gene; V was cut back by 4 bases and J by 0 bases. Germline values: CDR1 KGHSH, CDR2 LQKENI. The CDR3 loop spans 14 amino acids.